This TCR beta chain was sequenced during a study of beta chain features in type 1 diabetes. Concerning this clone: What it binds is unknown.

V lost 2 bases to trimming and J lost 4 bases; unmatched junction nucleotides: 7. The CDR3 consists of 17 residues. Per germline, CDR1 SGHTA and CDR2 FQGTGA. Study-level points and caveats: Shorter TCRB CDR3s, moderately but significantly so, were found in Type 1 diabetes patients in all four CD4+ subsets. These data did not resolve whether HLA type affects TCRB rearrangement. At VDJ recombination sites, type 1 diabetes patients had fewer insertions and more deleted nucleotides.

The entirety of the isolated RNA underwent reverse transcription, so expressed TCRB transcripts were sequenced. Repertoires were generated with immunoSEQ multiplex PCR, while TCRdb's copy carries only in-frame clones and drops some. The sample lists about 130,000 clones, about a tenth seen once, with about 0.61% in the top ten. The chain joins TRBV7-3 to TRBJ2-1, with 11 bases that match TRBD2. Sample: central memory CD4+ T cells from blood. This TCR derives from a man between 18 and 35 years old in good health. The CDR3 loop reads CASSLWVTSGEYNEQFF. The DNA of the CDR3 is TGTGCCAGCAGCTTATGGGTGACTAGCGGGGAGTACAATGAGCAGTTCTTC.